A selection of T cell receptor beta chains follows, all from one sample in a study of cytomegalovirus exposure and HLA in healthy donors. Method: immunoSEQ multiplex PCR; TCRdb's copy keeps in-frame clones and lacks some. The sample consists of about 200,000 clones, around 85% of them appearing once. Sequenced sample: PBMCs. The origin of the receptors is a man between 18 and 29 years old in good health and CMV-seronegative. CDR3s include the opening cysteine and the closing phenylalanine or tryptophan. A D gene is named only where the DNA matches it firmly. Part of the rows lack a size; the others show once, few, many or a class for expanded clones.

clone_size	v_call	j_call	d_call	cdr3_nt	cdr3_aa
NA	TRBV7-2	TRBJ2-7	NA	TGTGCCAGCAGCTCCGGGGGGACAGGCGACGAGCAGTACTTC	CASSSGGTGDEQYF
NA	TRBV28	TRBJ1-1	TRBD1	TGTGCCAGCAGACAACAGGGGTCGAACACTGAAGCTTTCTTT	CASRQQGSNTEAFF
NA	TRBV7-2	TRBJ2-3	NA	TGTGCCAGCAGCTTATTGGCGGCGAATACAGATACGCAGTATTTT	CASSLLAANTDTQYF
NA	TRBV5-1	TRBJ2-2	NA	TGCGCCAGCAGCCAGAACACCGGGGAGCTGTTTTTT	CASSQNTGELFF
NA	TRBV27	TRBJ2-4	TRBD1	TGTGCCAGCAGCATGAGGGGGCTCGGAACCAAAAACATTCAGTACTTC	CASSMRGLGTKNIQYF
NA	TRBV5-3	TRBJ1-5	NA	TGTGCCAGAACACCGCCTTGGGGACACTCAAAGTGGGATAGCAATCAGCCCCAGCATTTT	CARTPPWGHSKWDSNQPQHF
NA	TRBV4-3	TRBJ1-2	TRBD1	TGCGCCAGCAGCTTCGACAGGGATTCCTATGGCTACACCTTC	CASSFDRDSYGYTF
once	TRBV9	TRBJ2-2	TRBD1	TGTGCCAGCAGCCCCAGGGGGGGGGAGCTGTTTTTT	CASSPRGGELFF
NA	TRBV30	TRBJ1-5	NA	TGTGCCTGGAGTGTTGGTGAGAGCAATCAGCCCCAGCATTTT	CAWSVGESNQPQHF
once	TRBV13	TRBJ2-2	NA	TGTGCCAGCAGCCCCCGCACCGGGGAGCTGTTTTTT	CASSPRTGELFF
NA	TRBV5-6	TRBJ2-1	TRBD2	TGTGCCAGCAGCCGCCGACTAGCGGGGGGGACCCACAATGAGCAGTTCTTC	CASSRRLAGGTHNEQFF
NA	TRBV7-9	TRBJ2-7	TRBD1	TGTGCCAGCAGCTCACACAGGGGGGTGTACGAGCAGTACTTC	CASSSHRGVYEQYF
NA	TRBV10-3	TRBJ1-5	NA	TGTGCCATCAGTGAGGGACAGAGCAATCAGCCCCAGCATTTT	CAISEGQSNQPQHF
once	TRBV5-6	TRBJ1-1	TRBD1	TGTGCCAGCCGGACAGGGTTGAACACTGAAGCTTTCTTT	CASRTGLNTEAFF
NA	TRBV5-6	TRBJ1-4	TRBD1	TGTGCCAGCAGATCGTCCCACAGGGGGGGGGAAGAAAAACTGTTTTTT	CASRSSHRGGEEKLFF
once	TRBV5-1	TRBJ2-5	TRBD1	TGCGCCAGCAGCTGGACAGGGGGCGAGGAGACCCAGTACTTC	CASSWTGGEETQYF
NA	TRBV28	TRBJ2-1	TRBD1	TGTGCCAGCAGTTTCAGCGACAGGGTTAATGAGCAGTTCTTC	CASSFSDRVNEQFF
NA	TRBV11-2	TRBJ2-1	NA	TGTGCCAGCAGCTTTGACTCCCCCGCCAATGAGCAGTTCTTC	CASSFDSPANEQFF
NA	TRBV6-4	TRBJ1-6	NA	TGTGCCAGCAGCACGGACAGCAATTCACCCCTCCACTTT	CASSTDSNSPLHF
NA	TRBV7-6	TRBJ2-7	TRBD2	TGTGCCAGCAGCTTAGCGGCGCGGGGGGCCCGTGAGGAGCAGTACTTC	CASSLAARGAREEQYF
NA	TRBV5-1	TRBJ2-4	NA	TGCGCCAGCAGCACCGGCCGACTGGGAGAGGCCAACATTCAGTACTTC	CASSTGRLGEANIQYF
NA	TRBV2	TRBJ1-1	NA	TGTGCCAGCAGTGAATGGGGGGCGGGAGGTACTGAAGCTTTCTTT	CASSEWGAGGTEAFF
NA	TRBV7-2	TRBJ2-3	NA	TGTGCCAGCAGCTTAGGTAGCCCCAATACGCAGTATTTT	CASSLGSPNTQYF
once	TRBV29-1	TRBJ2-1	TRBD2	TGCAGCGGCACACTAGCGGGACTGCAGAATGAGCAGTTCTTC	CSGTLAGLQNEQFF
NA	TRBV27	TRBJ2-3	NA	TGTGCCAGCACACCAGGATCTTTAATATTGGCAGATACGCAGTATTTT	CASTPGSLILADTQYF
NA	TRBV25-1	TRBJ1-1	NA	TGTGCCAGCAGTCTCCAGGGGCACACTGAAGCTTTCTTT	CASSLQGHTEAFF
NA	TRBV7-8	TRBJ2-3	TRBD2	TGTGCCAGCAGATCGGGGGGGCCAAGCACAGATACGCAGTATTTT	CASRSGGPSTDTQYF
NA	TRBV7-8	TRBJ2-1	TRBD2	TGTGCCAGCAGCTTCGACGCTAGCGGGGGGTACAATGAGCGGTTCTTC	CASSFDASGGYNERFF
NA	TRBV12-5	TRBJ2-5	NA	TGTGCTAGTGGTTCAAGTTGGGGGGAGAGGAAAGAGACCCAGTACTTC	CASGSSWGERKETQYF
NA	TRBV19	TRBJ2-5	TRBD2	TGTGCCAGTATTCCCTTCCGGGTGGGACTAGGGAAAGGGGACCAGTACTTC	CASIPFRVGLGKGDQYF
NA	TRBV10-3	TRBJ1-2	NA	TGTGCCACCAACCTCCCGGGCTCCCAGGGAAATGGCTACACCTTC	CATNLPGSQGNGYTF
NA	TRBV4-3	TRBJ2-1	TRBD2	TGCGCCAGCAGCCCTAGCGGGGTCTCCTACAATGAGCAGTTCTTC	CASSPSGVSYNEQFF
NA	TRBV25-1	TRBJ2-1	TRBD1	TGTGCCAGCAGTGGACAGGGGGGCAATGAGCAGTTCTTC	CASSGQGGNEQFF
NA	TRBV6-1	TRBJ2-7	TRBD2	TGTGCCAGCTGCCCGGAACTAGCGGGCCACGAGCAGTACTTC	CASCPELAGHEQYF